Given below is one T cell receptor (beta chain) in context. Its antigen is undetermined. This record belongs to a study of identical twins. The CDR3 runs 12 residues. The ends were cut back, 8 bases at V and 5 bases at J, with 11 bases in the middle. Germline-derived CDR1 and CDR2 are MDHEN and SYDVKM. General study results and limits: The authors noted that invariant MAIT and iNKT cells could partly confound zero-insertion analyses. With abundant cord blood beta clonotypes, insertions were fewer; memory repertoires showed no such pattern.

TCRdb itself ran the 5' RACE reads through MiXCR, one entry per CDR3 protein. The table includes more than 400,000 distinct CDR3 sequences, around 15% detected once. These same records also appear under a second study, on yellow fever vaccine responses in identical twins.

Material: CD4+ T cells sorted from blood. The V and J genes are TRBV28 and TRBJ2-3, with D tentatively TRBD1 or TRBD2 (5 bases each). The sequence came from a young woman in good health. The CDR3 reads CASGEGLDTQYF. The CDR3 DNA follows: TGTGCCAGCGGTGAGGGGTTAGATACGCAGTATTTT.